This T cell receptor beta chain comes out of a study of cytotoxic CD8 clonotypes in ibrutinib-treated CLL. Study as a whole: The patients, some eleven relapsed/refractory and roughly 15 treatment-naive, included fewer than 18 who were IGHV unmutated. The authors obtained response samples at a median of about 11 months of treatment, range 6 to 36.

Genomic DNA in a quantity of about 2.1 micrograms was derived from cryopreserved PBMCs for TCR beta libraries. Deep sequencing aimed at 1 in 200,000 to 1 in 1 million T cells' resolution. TCRdb keeps only in-frame clones here, not all; method: immunoSEQ multiplex PCR. The table lists about 26,000 clones, roughly 85% of them singletons. Germline-derived CDR1 and CDR2 are SGHRS and YFSETQ. Between the trimmed V and J ends, which lost 0 bases and 1 base, there was a span of 8 bases. The CDR3 runs to 15 residues. This sequence originates from a human donor with chronic lymphocytic leukemia. The sequencing used PBMCs, collected after 24 months of ibrutinib treatment. The chain is built from TRBV5-1 and TRBJ1-5, with TRBD1 as a possible D gene (6 bases). The chain's CDR3 is CASSLEGGSNQPQHF. The CDR3 coding sequence is TGCGCCAGCAGCTTGGAAGGGGGGAGCAATCAGCCCCAGCATTTT.